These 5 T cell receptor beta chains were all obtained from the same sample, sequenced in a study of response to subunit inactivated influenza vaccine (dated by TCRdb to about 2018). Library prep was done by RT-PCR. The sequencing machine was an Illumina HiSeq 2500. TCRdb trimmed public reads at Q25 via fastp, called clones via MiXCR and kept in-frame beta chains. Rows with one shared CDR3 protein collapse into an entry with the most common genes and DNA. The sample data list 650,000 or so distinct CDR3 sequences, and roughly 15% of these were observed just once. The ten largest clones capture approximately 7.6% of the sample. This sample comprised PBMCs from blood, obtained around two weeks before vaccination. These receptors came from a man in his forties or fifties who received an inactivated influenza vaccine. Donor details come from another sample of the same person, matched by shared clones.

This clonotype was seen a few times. Here the CDR3 DNA reads TGTGCCAGCAGCTTGACTAGCGGGGTCGGTGAGACCCAGTACTTC. Amino acid sequence: CASSLTSGVGETQYF. The genes are TRBV7-2 and TRBJ2-5; 11 bases align to TRBD2. The J segment lost 5 bases and the V segment lost 3 bases, leaving 5 bases of the junction unmatched. From germline, CDR1 is SGHTA and CDR2 FQGNSA. This CDR3 has 15 residues.

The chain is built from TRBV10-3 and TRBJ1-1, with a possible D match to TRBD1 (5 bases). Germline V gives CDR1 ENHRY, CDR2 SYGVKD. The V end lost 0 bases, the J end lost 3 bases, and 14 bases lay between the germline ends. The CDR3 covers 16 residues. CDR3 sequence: CAISESQGRLYTEAFF. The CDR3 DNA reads TGTGCCATCAGTGAGTCCCAGGGCAGGCTATACACTGAAGCTTTCTTT.

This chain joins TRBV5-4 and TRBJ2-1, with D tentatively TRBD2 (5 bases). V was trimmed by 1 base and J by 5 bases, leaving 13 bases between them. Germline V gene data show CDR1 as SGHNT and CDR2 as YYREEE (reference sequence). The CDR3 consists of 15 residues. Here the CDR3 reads CASSLRGLPDNEQFF. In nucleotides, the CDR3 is TGTGCCAGCAGCTTGAGAGGGCTGCCCGACAATGAGCAGTTCTTC.

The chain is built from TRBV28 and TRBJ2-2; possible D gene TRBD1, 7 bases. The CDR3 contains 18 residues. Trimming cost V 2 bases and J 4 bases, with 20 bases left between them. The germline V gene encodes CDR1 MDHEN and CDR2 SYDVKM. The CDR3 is CASSLPFPDREVTGELFF. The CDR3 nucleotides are TGTGCCAGCAGTTTACCCTTCCCTGACAGGGAGGTCACCGGGGAGCTGTTTTTT.

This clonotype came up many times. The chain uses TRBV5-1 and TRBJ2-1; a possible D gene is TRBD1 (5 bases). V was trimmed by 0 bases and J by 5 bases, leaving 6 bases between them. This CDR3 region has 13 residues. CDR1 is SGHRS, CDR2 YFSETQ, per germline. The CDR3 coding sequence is TGCGCCAGCAGCTTGGACAGGAACAATGAGCAGTTCTTC. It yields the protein CASSLDRNNEQFF. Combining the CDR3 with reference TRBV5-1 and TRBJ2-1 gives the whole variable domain KAGVTQTPRYLIKTRGQQVTLSCSPISGHRSVSWYQQTPGQGLQFLFEYFSETQRNKGNFPGRFSGRQFSNSRSEMNVSTLELGDSALYLCASSLDRNNEQFFGPGTRLTVL.